Each of the 24 T cell receptor beta chains below was sequenced from the same sample in a study of blood T cell repertoires in COVID-19. Data came from immunoSEQ multiplex PCR; TCRdb stores just in-frame clones and leaves some out. Among about 39,000 clones, around 85% were seen once, and the ten largest hold 4.5% to 6.5%. The sequenced sample was peripheral blood. The receptors originated from a man aged 40-55 years with active COVID-19.

This chain joins TRBV29-1 and TRBJ1-1, with a possible D match to TRBD1 (5 bases). Germline V gene sequence: CDR1 SQVTM, CDR2 ANQGSEA. The V end lost 4 bases, the J end lost 1 base, and 7 bases lay between the germline ends. CDR3 length: 12 amino acids. This CDR3 is CSVGGQNTEAFF. The CDR3 DNA reads as TGCAGCGTTGGAGGACAGAACACTGAAGCTTTCTTT.

V gene TRBV7-9 combines with J gene TRBJ2-6; no clear D gene. V was shortened by 10 bases and J by 2 bases, with 9 bases between the two germline ends. CDR3 size: 13 residues. Looked up from germline, CDR1 is SEHNR and CDR2 is FQNEAQ (reference sequence). The CDR3 sequence is CATAVAGANVLTF. The CDR3 coding sequence is TGTGCCACCGCAGTGGCTGGGGCCAACGTCCTGACTTTC.

The gene calls are TRBV2 and TRBJ1-4, with a possible D match to TRBD1 (5 bases). V was shortened by 4 bases and J by 7 bases, with 13 bases between the two germline ends. From germline, CDR1 is SNHLY and CDR2 FYNNEI. This CDR3 region has 14 residues. In DNA, the CDR3 is TGTGCCAGCAGTGGATACAGGTCGTTTGAAAAACTGTTTTTT. Protein: CASSGYRSFEKLFF.

This sequence joins TRBV29-1 and TRBJ2-1; D may be TRBD1 (6 bases). V was cut by 7 bases and J by 9 bases, with 10 bases left in between. In germline, CDR1 is SQVTM, CDR2 ANQGSEA. This CDR3 is built from 10 residues. The CDR3 region is CSGGQGEQFF. In nucleotides, the CDR3 is TGCAGCGGGGGGCAGGGTGAGCAGTTCTTC.

The J gene is TRBJ1-2, the V gene TRBV12-3 or TRBV12-4; D is uncertain. Between the trimmed V and J ends, which lost 7 bases and 5 bases, there was a span of 11 bases. CDR3 length equals 12 residues. The chain's CDR3 is CASTYPGYGYTF. CDR3 DNA: TGTGCCAGCACCTACCCCGGTTATGGCTACACCTTC.

The V gene is TRBV30, the J gene TRBJ1-3; TRBD1 aligns across 7 bases. This CDR3 is 11 amino acids long. Germline V gene lookup returns CDR1 GTSNPN and CDR2 SVGIG (reference sequence). The V and J ends lost 2 bases and 14 bases, in that order; junction bases with no gene match: 6. DNA for the CDR3: TGTGCCTGGAGTCGACAGGGATCGGTATATTTT. Translated: CAWSRQGSVYF. Full variable domain (remainder filled in from reference TRBV30 and TRBJ1-3): SQTIHQWPATLVQPVGSPLSLECTVEGTSNPNLYWYRQAAGRGLQLLFYSVGIGQISSEVPQNLSASRPQDRQFILSSKKLLLSDSGFYLCAWSRQGSVYFGEGSWLTVV.

The chain has TRBV13 and TRBJ1-6; 10 bases map to TRBD1. V shed 6 bases and J 1 base; nucleotides not matched to a gene: 12. From germline, CDR1 is PRHDT and CDR2 FYEKMQ (reference sequence). The CDR3 loop spans 19 amino acids. The CDR3 loop is CASRDGGTGVRSYNSPLHF. The DNA for the CDR3 is TGTGCCAGCAGAGATGGCGGGACAGGGGTGAGGTCCTATAATTCACCCCTCCACTTT.

This sequence joins TRBV3-1 (or the pseudogene TRBV3-2) and TRBJ2-1, with 12 bases identical to TRBD2. Looked up from germline, CDR1 is LGHDT and CDR2 is YNNKEL (reference sequence). The V and J ends lost 4 bases and 7 bases, in that order; junction bases with no gene match: 11. This CDR3 contains 17 residues. The CDR3 reads CASSLRLAGVTMNEQFF. The CDR3 DNA sequence: TGTGCCAGCAGCCTCCGACTAGCGGGAGTAACAATGAATGAGCAGTTCTTC.

The chain carries TRBV5-1 and TRBJ2-7; a possible D gene is TRBD1 (6 bases). The V gene lost 1 base and the J gene lost 2 bases, with 16 bases spanning the gap. CDR3 length: 16 amino acids. Germline CDR1 reads SGHRS; CDR2 reads YFSETQ. DNA for the CDR3: TGCGCCAGCAGCTTGACCTTACAGGGTTTGGCCTACGAGCAGTACTTC. The encoded protein is CASSLTLQGLAYEQYF.

This rearrangement joins TRBV24-1 to TRBJ1-2, with a possible D match to TRBD1 (5 bases). Germline assignment: CDR1 KGHDR and CDR2 SFDVKD. The CDR3 runs 13 residues. Trimming stripped 4 bases from V and 7 bases from J, with 12 bases between. The CDR3 coding sequence is TGTGCCACCAGTGACCGCCGGGGGGTTGGCTACACCTTC. Protein product: CATSDRRGVGYTF.

The genes are TRBV7-3 and TRBJ1-1; D unresolved. CDR3 length: 14 residues. V gave up 2 bases and J gave up 1 base, with 8 bases separating them. Germline lookup yields CDR1 SGHTA and CDR2 FQGTGA. In nucleotides, the CDR3 is TGTGCCAGCAGCTTACAGGCGGGGAACACTGAAGCTTTCTTT. Protein: CASSLQAGNTEAFF.

The rearrangement joins TRBV29-1 to TRBJ2-3; 9 nucleotides match TRBD1. J gave up 2 bases and V 7 bases, and 10 bases lay outside the gene matches. The germline CDR1 and CDR2 sequences are SQVTM and ANQGSEA. This CDR3 has 15 residues. The CDR3 coding sequence is TGCAGCGCCCGCTCCTGGACAGGGGTCACAGATACGCAGTATTTT. Translation: CSARSWTGVTDTQYF.

The chain couples TRBV5-4 to TRBJ2-7, with a weak D call TRBD1 (5 bases). Germline CDR1 SGHNT, CDR2 YYREEE (reference sequence). The CDR3 covers 15 residues. Trimming took 0 bases from V and 0 from J, leaving 10 bases between them. In nucleotides, the CDR3 is TGTGCCAGCAGCTTGGAGGGGCCTAGCTCCTACGAGCAGTACTTC. Residues: CASSLEGPSSYEQYF.

This chain joins TRBV27 and TRBJ2-5; D remains unclear. CDR1 and CDR2 (germline): MNHEY, SMNVEV (reference sequence). V lost 4 bases, J lost 4 bases, and 10 bases lay in between. There are 13 residues in the CDR3. CDR3 protein: CASSSGNGETQYF. The DNA of the CDR3 is TGTGCCAGCAGTTCAGGAAACGGAGAGACCCAGTACTTC.

In DNA form, the CDR3 reads TGTGCCAGCAGCAATGGAGCCCCCCAGCATTTT. Its protein is CASSNGAPQHF. The chain combines TRBV6-2 or TRBV6-3 with TRBJ1-5; D gene ambiguous. The ends were cut back, 6 bases at V and 10 bases at J, with 10 bases in the middle. Germline V gene data show CDR1 as MNHEY and CDR2 as SVGEGT. The CDR3 has 11 amino acids.

The chain has TRBV12-5 and TRBJ2-1; 10 bases fit TRBD2. With 7 bases clipped from V and 7 bases from J, the junction kept 10 bases outside the gene matches. This CDR3 spans 15 amino acids. CDR1 is LGHNT, CDR2 FRNRAP, per germline. The CDR3 bases are TGTGCTAGTGCCCTAGCGGGAGAGATACCAAATGAGCAGTTCTTC. Its protein product is CASALAGEIPNEQFF.

The chain uses TRBV5-1 and TRBJ2-2; 8 bases are shared with TRBD2. The CDR3 consists of 14 residues. The junction had 2 bases not matched to a gene; V was cut back by 4 bases and J by 3 bases. Germline V gene sequence: CDR1 SGHRS, CDR2 YFSETQ. The CDR3 DNA reads TGCGCCAGCAGCCGGCGGGGGGACACCGGGGAGCTGTTTTTT. Protein product: CASSRRGDTGELFF. Full variable domain (remainder filled in from reference TRBV5-1 and TRBJ2-2): KAGVTQTPRYLIKTRGQQVTLSCSPISGHRSVSWYQQTPGQGLQFLFEYFSETQRNKGNFPGRFSGRQFSNSRSEMNVSTLELGDSALYLCASSRRGDTGELFFGEGSRLTVL.

This chain joins TRBV27 and TRBJ2-7; a possible D gene is TRBD2 (5 bases). The germline gives CDR1 MNHEY, CDR2 SMNVEV (reference sequence). This CDR3 comprises 12 residues. Between the trimmed V and J ends, which lost 5 bases and 2 bases, there was a span of 7 bases. The CDR3 region has the DNA TGTGCCAGCAGTCCCGGGACCTACGAGCAGTACTTC. It specifies CASSPGTYEQYF.

This chain joins TRBV15 and TRBJ2-5; D remains unclear. V dropped 2 bases and J dropped 2 bases, with 6 bases sitting between them. In germline, CDR1 is LNHNV, CDR2 YYDKDF (reference sequence). This CDR3 contains 13 residues. The CDR3 sequence is CATSRQVQETQYF. CDR3 nucleotide sequence: TGTGCCACCAGCAGACAGGTACAAGAGACCCAGTACTTC.

The V and J genes are TRBV7-2 and TRBJ1-1; D ambiguous. The ends were cut back, 5 bases at V and 2 bases at J, with 12 bases in the middle. In germline, CDR1 is SGHTA, CDR2 FQGNSA. The CDR3 has 14 amino acids. In nucleotides, the CDR3 is TGTGCCAGCAGCCCCAGCCCGGGAAACACTGAAGCTTTCTTT. Its protein is CASSPSPGNTEAFF.

CDR3 residues: CASSSPPGFQGGSDTQYF. CDR3 nucleotide sequence: TGCGCCAGCAGCTCCCCTCCGGGCTTCCAGGGGGGATCAGATACGCAGTATTTT. The V call is TRBV5-1, the J call TRBJ2-3; TRBD1 might be the D (7 bases). The V gene lost 3 bases and the J gene lost 4 bases, with 24 bases spanning the gap. The germline CDR1 and CDR2 sequences are SGHRS and YFSETQ. The CDR3 contains 18 residues. Combining the CDR3 with reference TRBV5-1 and TRBJ2-3 gives the whole variable domain KAGVTQTPRYLIKTRGQQVTLSCSPISGHRSVSWYQQTPGQGLQFLFEYFSETQRNKGNFPGRFSGRQFSNSRSEMNVSTLELGDSALYLCASSSPPGFQGGSDTQYFGPGTRLTVL.

The rearrangement uses TRBV19 and TRBJ1-5, with 7 bases matching TRBD1. Germline trimming cut 3 bases from V and 0 bases from J; bases unmatched to any gene: 5. The CDR3 consists of 16 residues. The germline V gene has CDR1 LNHDA and CDR2 SQIVND (reference sequence). DNA for the CDR3: TGTGCCAGTAGTATGACGGGACAGATTAGCAATCAGCCCCAGCATTTT. Residues: CASSMTGQISNQPQHF.

The J gene is TRBJ1-4, the V gene TRBV12-3 or TRBV12-4; 7 bases are a match to TRBD1. The CDR3 has 13 residues. The V and J ends lost 6 bases and 8 bases, in that order; junction bases with no gene match: 6. This CDR3 is CASRTGLEEKLFF. Here the CDR3 DNA reads TGTGCCAGCAGGACAGGGCTAGAAGAAAAACTGTTTTTT.

This sequence joins TRBV7-9 and TRBJ2-3; no definite D call. Germline V gives CDR1 SEHNR, CDR2 FQNEAQ (reference sequence). Trimming took off 5 bases at V and 1 base at J, with 7 bases between the two ends. This CDR3 is 13 amino acids long. CDR3 region: CASSLRRTDTQYF. CDR3 nucleotide sequence: TGTGCCAGCAGCCTCAGGCGCACAGATACGCAGTATTTT.